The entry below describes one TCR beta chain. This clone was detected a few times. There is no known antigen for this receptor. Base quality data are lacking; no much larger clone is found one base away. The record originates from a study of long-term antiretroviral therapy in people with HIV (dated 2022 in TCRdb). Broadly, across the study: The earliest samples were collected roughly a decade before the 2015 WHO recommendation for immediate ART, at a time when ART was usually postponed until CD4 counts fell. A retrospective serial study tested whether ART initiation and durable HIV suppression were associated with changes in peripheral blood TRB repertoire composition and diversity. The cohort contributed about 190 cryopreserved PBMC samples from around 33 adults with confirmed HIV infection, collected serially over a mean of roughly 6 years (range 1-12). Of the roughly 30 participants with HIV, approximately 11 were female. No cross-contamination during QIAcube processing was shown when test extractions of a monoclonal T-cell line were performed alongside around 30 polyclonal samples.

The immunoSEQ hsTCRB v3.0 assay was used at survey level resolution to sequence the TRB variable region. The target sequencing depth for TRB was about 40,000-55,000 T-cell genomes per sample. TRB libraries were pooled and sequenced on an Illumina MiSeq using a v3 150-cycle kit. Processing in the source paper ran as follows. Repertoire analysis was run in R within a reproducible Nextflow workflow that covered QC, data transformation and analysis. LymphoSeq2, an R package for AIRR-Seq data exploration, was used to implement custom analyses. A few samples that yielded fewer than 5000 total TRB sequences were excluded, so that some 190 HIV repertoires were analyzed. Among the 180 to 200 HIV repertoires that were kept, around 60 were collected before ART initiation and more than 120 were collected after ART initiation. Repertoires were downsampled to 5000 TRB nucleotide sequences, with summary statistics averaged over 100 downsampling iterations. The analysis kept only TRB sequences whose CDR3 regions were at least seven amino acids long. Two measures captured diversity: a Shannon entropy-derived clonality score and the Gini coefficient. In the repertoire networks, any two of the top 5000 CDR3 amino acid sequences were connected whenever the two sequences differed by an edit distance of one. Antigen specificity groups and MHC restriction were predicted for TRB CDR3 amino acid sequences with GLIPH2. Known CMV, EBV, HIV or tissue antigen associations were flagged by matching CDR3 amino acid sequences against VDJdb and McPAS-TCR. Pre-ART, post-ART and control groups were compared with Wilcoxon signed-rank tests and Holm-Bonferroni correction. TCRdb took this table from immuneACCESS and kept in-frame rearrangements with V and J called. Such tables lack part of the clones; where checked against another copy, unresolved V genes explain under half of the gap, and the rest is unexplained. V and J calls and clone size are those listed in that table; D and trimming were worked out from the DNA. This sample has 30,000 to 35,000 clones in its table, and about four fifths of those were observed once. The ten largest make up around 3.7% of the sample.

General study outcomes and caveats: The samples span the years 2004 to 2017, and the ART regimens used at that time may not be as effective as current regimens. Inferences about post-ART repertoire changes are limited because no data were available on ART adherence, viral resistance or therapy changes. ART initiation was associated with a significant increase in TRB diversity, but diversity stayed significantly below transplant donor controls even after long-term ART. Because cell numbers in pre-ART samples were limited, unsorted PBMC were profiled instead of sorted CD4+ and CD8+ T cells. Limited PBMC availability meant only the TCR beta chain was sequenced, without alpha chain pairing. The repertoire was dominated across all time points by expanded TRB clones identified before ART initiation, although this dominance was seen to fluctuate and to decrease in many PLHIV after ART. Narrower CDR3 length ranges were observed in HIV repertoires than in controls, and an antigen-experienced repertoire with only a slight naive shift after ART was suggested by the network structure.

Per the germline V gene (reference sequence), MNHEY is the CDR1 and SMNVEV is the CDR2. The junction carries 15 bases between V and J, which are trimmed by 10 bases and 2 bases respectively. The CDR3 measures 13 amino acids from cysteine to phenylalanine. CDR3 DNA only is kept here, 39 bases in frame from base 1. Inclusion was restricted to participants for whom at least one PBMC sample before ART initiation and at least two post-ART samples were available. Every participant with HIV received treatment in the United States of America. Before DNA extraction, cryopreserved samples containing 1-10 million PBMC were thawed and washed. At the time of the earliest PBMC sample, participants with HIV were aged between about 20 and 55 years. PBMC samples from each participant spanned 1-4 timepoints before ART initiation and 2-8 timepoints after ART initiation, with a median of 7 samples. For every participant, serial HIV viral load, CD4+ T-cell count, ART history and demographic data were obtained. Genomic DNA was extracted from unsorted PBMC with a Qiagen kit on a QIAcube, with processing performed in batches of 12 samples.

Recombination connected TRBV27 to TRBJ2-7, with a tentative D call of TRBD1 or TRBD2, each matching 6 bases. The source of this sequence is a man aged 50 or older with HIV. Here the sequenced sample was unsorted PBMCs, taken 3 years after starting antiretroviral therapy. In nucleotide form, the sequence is TGTGCCACCAACGGGGGCTCGCCCTACGAGCAGTACTTC. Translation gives CATNGGSPYEQYF.